Listed below are T cell receptor beta chains from one sample, sequenced in a study of cytomegalovirus exposure and HLA in healthy donors. TCRdb's table, derived via immunoSEQ multiplex PCR, lists solely in-frame clones and lacks some. The data show around 200,000 clones, 84% seen once. The specimen was PBMCs. The source of these receptors is a girl aged 2 to 9 in good health and CMV-seropositive. Both conserved end residues are part of each CDR3. Each record gives: D gene, J gene, clone size, V gene, CDR3 DNA, CDR3 protein. D genes are given only for firm matches. Clone sizes are given selectively: once, few, many, or a class where the clone is expanded.

>-|TRBJ1-6|-|TRBV28
TGTGCCAGCAGTCCTCACAGGAATTCACCCCTCCACTTT
CASSPHRNSPLHF
>TRBD2|TRBJ2-3|-|TRBV7-3
TGTGCCAGCAGCCCAATTCCTAGCGGGAGAGGGGGGCCAGATACGCAGTATTTT
CASSPIPSGRGGPDTQYF
>TRBD2|TRBJ2-1|-|TRBV27
TGTGCCAGCAGGGAACGGGAGGAGTTGGCCTACAATGAGCAGTTCTTC
CASREREELAYNEQFF
>TRBD1|TRBJ1-2|-|TRBV5-1
TGCGCCAGCAGCTTGTCCGGGCAGGGGGCTGTCTACACCTTC
CASSLSGQGAVYTF
>-|TRBJ2-1|-|TRBV10-2
TGCGCCAGCAGTCCCGATTTCGGTTCCTACAATGAGCAGTTCTTC
CASSPDFGSYNEQFF
>TRBD1|TRBJ2-7|-|TRBV11-2
TGTGCCAGCAGCTCCCTCACATTCTCGGACAGGGGGGGCAACGAGCAGTACTTC
CASSSLTFSDRGGNEQYF
>-|TRBJ1-1|-|TRBV6-6
TGTGCCAGCAGTTTCCCGGGCGGGCCTGAAGCTTTCTTT
CASSFPGGPEAFF
>-|TRBJ2-6|-|TRBV7-6
TGTGCCAGCAGTCGCACACCGAACTCTGGGGCCAACGTCCTGACTTTC
CASSRTPNSGANVLTF
>TRBD1|TRBJ2-5|-|TRBV5-1
TGCGCCAGCAGCACCAGACCCGCCGGGACAGGACAAGAGACCCAGTACTTC
CASSTRPAGTGQETQYF
>-|TRBJ1-4|-|TRBV7-9
TGTGCCAGCAGCTTAGCTTTATGGGGTGATGCAGGGGCTAATGAAAAACTGTTTTTT
CASSLALWGDAGANEKLFF
>-|TRBJ2-7|-|TRBV7-9
TGTGCCAGCAGCTTAAAGGCGGGAAGGGATAAGTACGAGCAGTACTTC
CASSLKAGRDKYEQYF
>TRBD1|TRBJ1-3|-|TRBV5-1
TGCGCCAGCAGCCCCGGGACAGCCTCTGGAAACACCATATATTTT
CASSPGTASGNTIYF
>-|TRBJ2-2|-|TRBV25-1
TGTGCCAGCAGTGGTACAGGGACGACCGGGGAGCTGTTTTTT
CASSGTGTTGELFF
>-|TRBJ2-7|-|TRBV4-2
TGTGCCAGCAGCCAGGACCGCCGGGCCGTACAGGGCAACTACGAGCAGTACTTC
CASSQDRRAVQGNYEQYF
>TRBD1|TRBJ1-3|-|TRBV7-8
TGTGCCAGCAGCTCCCACAGGGGGAGTACTGGAAACACCATATATTTT
CASSSHRGSTGNTIYF
>TRBD1|TRBJ1-3|-|TRBV4-1
TGCGCCAGCAGCCACGTCACAGGGGAAGGAAACACCATATATTTT
CASSHVTGEGNTIYF
>-|TRBJ1-2|-|TRBV11-2
TGTGCCAGCTCTACCCGGGGAGTCGGCTACACCTTC
CASSTRGVGYTF
>TRBD2|TRBJ2-7|-|TRBV28
TGTGCCAGCAGTCCCGCCGGGGGGGCGGGGAGCTACGAGCAGTACTTC
CASSPAGGAGSYEQYF
>TRBD1|TRBJ2-1|-|TRBV28
TGTGCCAGCAGTTCGGGACAGGGGGCTGGGGATGAGCAGTTCTTC
CASSSGQGAGDEQFF
>-|TRBJ2-3|-|TRBV13
TGTGCCAGCAGCCCCTCCGGGCGGGCTAGCGAATACACAGATACGCAGTATTTT
CASSPSGRASEYTDTQYF
>-|TRBJ1-1|-|TRBV30
TGTGCCTGGAGTGGACCCAATAACGGACAGAAAACAAAAGCTTTCTTT
CAWSGPNNGQKTKAFF
>TRBD2|TRBJ2-1|few|TRBV6-4
TGTGCCAGCAGTGACGGTCTAGCGGGTCACAATGAGCAGTTCTTC
CASSDGLAGHNEQFF
>-|TRBJ1-6|-|TRBV6-5
TGTGCCAGCAGTTACCTGAGGGACACCGGGAATTCACCCCTCCACTTT
CASSYLRDTGNSPLHF
>TRBD2|TRBJ2-1|-|TRBV5-1
TGCGCCAGCAGCTCACTAGCGGGAGGAGGCTACAATGAGCAGTTCTTC
CASSSLAGGGYNEQFF
>TRBD2|TRBJ2-1|-|TRBV4-2
TGTGCCAGCAGCCAAGGACTAGCGGGAGCTTTCAATGAGCAGTTCTTC
CASSQGLAGAFNEQFF
>-|TRBJ2-5|-|TRBV5-1
TGCGCCAGCAGCTTAACCCCCCTCTCCGGCCAAGAGACCCAGTACTTC
CASSLTPLSGQETQYF
>-|TRBJ1-4|-|TRBV7-6
TGTGCCAGCAGCTTAAATCGGGGTGAAAAACTGTTTTTT
CASSLNRGEKLFF
>-|TRBJ1-3|-|TRBV5-5
TGTGCCAGCAAGTGGGGAGACTCTGGAAACACCATATATTTT
CASKWGDSGNTIYF
>TRBD1|TRBJ1-3|-|TRBV9
TGTGCCAGCAGCGGCCCTGGCGACAGGGGGATTGGAAACACCATATATTTT
CASSGPGDRGIGNTIYF
>TRBD1|TRBJ1-2|few|TRBV7-6
TGTGCCAGCAGCTTAGACCCTGGGACAGCGTTCTATGGCTACACCTTC
CASSLDPGTAFYGYTF
>-|TRBJ2-3|once|TRBV6-4
TGTGCCAGCAGTGACCTAGGTAGCACAGATACGCAGTATTTT
CASSDLGSTDTQYF
>-|TRBJ1-4|-|TRBV9
TGTGCCAGCAGCGTGGGCCCCGACGGTAATGAAAAACTGTTTTTT
CASSVGPDGNEKLFF
>TRBD1|TRBJ2-3|few|TRBV6-4
TGTGCCAGCAGTGACGGCACAGGGGCCGATACGCAGTATTTT
CASSDGTGADTQYF
>TRBD2|TRBJ2-3|-|TRBV5-1
TGCGCCAGCAGCTTGGAGGCGGGGAGGGCAGATACGCAGTATTTT
CASSLEAGRADTQYF
>-|TRBJ1-1|-|TRBV4-2
TGTGCCAGCAGCATACCTGGGGGGGGAACTTTGAACACTGAAGCTTTCTTT
CASSIPGGGTLNTEAFF
>TRBD1|TRBJ1-2|-|TRBV9
TGTGCCAGCAGCGTAGTCGGGACAGGGAAGGGCACCTTC
CASSVVGTGKGTF
>-|TRBJ1-1|few|TRBV5-1
TGCGCCAGCAGCTTGGCTGGACGGGGGAACACTGAAGCTTTCTTT
CASSLAGRGNTEAFF
>TRBD1|TRBJ1-6|-|TRBV4-1
TGCGCCAGCAGCCCTAGGACAGGGGAAGGCTCACCCCTCCACTTT
CASSPRTGEGSPLHF
>-|TRBJ1-6|-|TRBV6-1
TGTGCCAGCACCTCAGCCGGGACACTTAATTCACCCCTCCACTTT
CASTSAGTLNSPLHF
>-|TRBJ2-2|-|TRBV19
TGTGCCAGTAGTATAGGCGACACAAACACCGGGGAGCTGTTTTTT
CASSIGDTNTGELFF
>-|TRBJ2-1|-|TRBV5-4
TGTGCCAGCAGCACCCGGAAAGACGGGAACTCCTACAATGAGCAGTTCTTC
CASSTRKDGNSYNEQFF
>TRBD1|TRBJ1-5|-|TRBV12-5
TGTGCTAGTGGAACTACAGGGGTGGTTCAGCCCCAGCATTTT
CASGTTGVVQPQHF
>-|TRBJ1-2|-|TRBV15
TGTGCCACCAGCAGAGGTGATACGCGGGGTAACTATGGCTACACCTTC
CATSRGDTRGNYGYTF
>-|TRBJ2-5|-|TRBV7-6
TGTGCCAGCAGCTTAGCTTTTACGGAGCAAGAGACCCAGTACTTC
CASSLAFTEQETQYF
>-|TRBJ1-2|once|TRBV2
TGTGCCAGCAGTGATTCATCACGGGGCTATGGCTACACCTTC
CASSDSSRGYGYTF
>TRBD1|TRBJ2-7|-|TRBV5-1
TGCGCCAGCAGCCCTGGACAGGGTTCGGACGAGCAGTACTTC
CASSPGQGSDEQYF
>-|TRBJ2-1|-|TRBV27
TGTGCCAGCAGTTTTCGCAGGCACAATGAGCAGTTCTTC
CASSFRRHNEQFF
>TRBD1|TRBJ2-7|-|TRBV5-5
TGTGCCAGCAGCTTGACGACAGGGCTCTACGAGCAGTACTTC
CASSLTTGLYEQYF
>-|TRBJ1-2|-|TRBV30
TGTGCCTGGAGTCTCCGGGGGTCTTGGGGGTACACCTTC
CAWSLRGSWGYTF